Described below is a single TCR beta chain sequence and its context. Its antigen is undetermined. Trimming at V came to 3 bases and at J to 6 bases, leaving 5 bases not matched to a gene. The CDR3 runs to 16 residues. From germline, CDR1 is SEHNR and CDR2 FQNEAQ (reference sequence). This sample was included in a study of Tregs in tolerant kidney transplant recipients. Study observations and caveats: The most relevant donor-specific Treg TCRbeta repertoire apparently came from expansion with activated donor B cells.

Libraries were prepared by immunoSEQ multiplex PCR; TCRdb keeps only in-frame clonotypes and omits some of them. Of over 50,000 clones detected, approximately 85% appear once; the ten largest clones hold about 2.1%. The rearrangement links TRBV7-9 to TRBJ2-3, with 14 bases that match TRBD2. Here the sequenced sample was Tregs from blood, taken before the transplant. This sequence originates from a human donor who received a combined kidney and bone marrow transplant. The CDR3 DNA reads TGTGCCAGCAGCTTGGGACTAGCGGGGGAGAGGGATACGCAGTATTTT. This gives the protein CASSLGLAGERDTQYF.